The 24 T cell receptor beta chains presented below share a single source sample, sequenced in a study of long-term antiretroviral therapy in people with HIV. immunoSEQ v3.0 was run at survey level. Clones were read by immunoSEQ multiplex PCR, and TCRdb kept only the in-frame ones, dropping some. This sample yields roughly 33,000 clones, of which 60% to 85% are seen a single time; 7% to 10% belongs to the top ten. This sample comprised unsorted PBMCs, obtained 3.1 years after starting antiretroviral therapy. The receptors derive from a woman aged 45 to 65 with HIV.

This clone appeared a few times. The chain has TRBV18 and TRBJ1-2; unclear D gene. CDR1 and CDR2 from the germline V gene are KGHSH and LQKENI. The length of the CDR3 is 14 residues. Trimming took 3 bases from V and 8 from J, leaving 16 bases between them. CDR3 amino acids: CASSPSGAMAGYTF. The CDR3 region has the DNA TGTGCCAGCTCACCGTCCGGAGCAATGGCCGGCTACACCTTC.

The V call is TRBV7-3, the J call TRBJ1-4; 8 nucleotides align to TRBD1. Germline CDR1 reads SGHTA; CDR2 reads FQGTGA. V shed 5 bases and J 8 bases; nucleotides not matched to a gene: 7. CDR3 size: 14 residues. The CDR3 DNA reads TGTGCCAGCAGCCCAGGGGGCCCGGGGGAAAAACTGTTTTTT. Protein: CASSPGGPGEKLFF.

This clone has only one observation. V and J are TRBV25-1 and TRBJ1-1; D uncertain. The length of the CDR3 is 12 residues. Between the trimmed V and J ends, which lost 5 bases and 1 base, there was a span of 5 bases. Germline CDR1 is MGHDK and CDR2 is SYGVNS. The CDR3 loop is CASSRWNTEAFF. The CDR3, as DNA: TGTGCCAGCAGTAGATGGAACACTGAAGCTTTCTTT.

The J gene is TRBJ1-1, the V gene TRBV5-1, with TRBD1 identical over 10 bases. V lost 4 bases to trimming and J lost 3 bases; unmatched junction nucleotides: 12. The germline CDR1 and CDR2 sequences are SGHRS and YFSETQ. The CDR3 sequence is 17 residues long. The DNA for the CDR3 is TGCGCCAGCAGCGCGGGACAGGGGCTGATTCGGGACACTGAAGCTTTCTTT. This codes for CASSAGQGLIRDTEAFF.

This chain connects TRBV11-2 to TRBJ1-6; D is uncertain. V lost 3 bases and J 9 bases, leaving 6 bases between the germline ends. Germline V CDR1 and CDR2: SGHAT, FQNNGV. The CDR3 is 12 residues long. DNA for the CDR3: TGTGCCAGCAGCTTCCCGGGTTCACCCCTCCACTTT. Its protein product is CASSFPGSPLHF.

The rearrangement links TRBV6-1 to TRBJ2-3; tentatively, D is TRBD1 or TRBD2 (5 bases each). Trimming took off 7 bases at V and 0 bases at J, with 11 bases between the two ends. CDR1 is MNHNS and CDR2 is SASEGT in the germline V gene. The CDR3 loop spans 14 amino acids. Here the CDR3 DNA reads TGTGCCAGCACCCTGGGACGCAGCACAGATACGCAGTATTTT. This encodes CASTLGRSTDTQYF.

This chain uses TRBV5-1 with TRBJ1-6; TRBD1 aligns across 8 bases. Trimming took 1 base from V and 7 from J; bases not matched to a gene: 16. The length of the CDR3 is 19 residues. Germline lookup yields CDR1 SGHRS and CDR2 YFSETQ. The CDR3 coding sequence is TGCGCCAGCAGCTTGAGAGGACAGGGAACCTGGTTGGGGAATTCACCCCTCCACTTT. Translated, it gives CASSLRGQGTWLGNSPLHF.

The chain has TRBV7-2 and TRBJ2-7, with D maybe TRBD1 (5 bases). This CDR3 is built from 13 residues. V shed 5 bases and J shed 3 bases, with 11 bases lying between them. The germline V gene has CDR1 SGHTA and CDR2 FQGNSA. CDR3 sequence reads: CASSNHQGYEQYV. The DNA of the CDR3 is TGTGCCAGCAGCAATCATCAGGGCTACGAGCAGTACGTC.

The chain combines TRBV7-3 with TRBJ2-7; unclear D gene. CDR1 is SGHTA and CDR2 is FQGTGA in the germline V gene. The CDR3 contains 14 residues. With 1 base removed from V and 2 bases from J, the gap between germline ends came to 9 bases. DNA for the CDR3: TGTGCCAGCAGCTTAAGGGTCCTGACCTACGAGCAGTACGTC. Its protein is CASSLRVLTYEQYV.

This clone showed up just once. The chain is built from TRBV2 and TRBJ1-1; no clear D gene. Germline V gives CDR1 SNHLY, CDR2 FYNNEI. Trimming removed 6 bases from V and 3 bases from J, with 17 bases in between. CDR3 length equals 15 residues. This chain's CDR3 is CASSIRIRVDTEAFF. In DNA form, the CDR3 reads TGTGCCAGCAGCATACGAATTAGGGTAGACACTGAAGCTTTCTTT.

DNA for the CDR3: TGTGCCAGCAGCCAAGAGCAGAGGGAGCAGTTCTTC. It yields the protein CASSQEQREQFF. The rearrangement links TRBV14 to TRBJ2-1; no clear D gene. Trimming stripped 0 bases from V and 10 bases from J, with 7 bases between. Germline V gives CDR1 SGHDN, CDR2 FVKESK. CDR3 length: 12 residues. The variable domain in full, completed from reference TRBV14 and TRBJ2-1, reads EAGVTQFPSHSVIEKGQTVTLRCDPISGHDNLYWYRRVMGKEIKFLLHFVKESKQDESGMPNNRFLAERTGGTYSTLKVQPAELEDSGVYFCASSQEQREQFFGPGTRLTVL.

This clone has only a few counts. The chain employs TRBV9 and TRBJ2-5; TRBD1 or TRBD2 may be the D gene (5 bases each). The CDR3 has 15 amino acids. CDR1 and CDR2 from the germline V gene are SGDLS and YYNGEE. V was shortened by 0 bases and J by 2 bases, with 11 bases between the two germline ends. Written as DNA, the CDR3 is TGTGCCAGCAGCGTAGAGGGACGTACACAAGAGACCCAGTACTTC. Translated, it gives CASSVEGRTQETQYF.

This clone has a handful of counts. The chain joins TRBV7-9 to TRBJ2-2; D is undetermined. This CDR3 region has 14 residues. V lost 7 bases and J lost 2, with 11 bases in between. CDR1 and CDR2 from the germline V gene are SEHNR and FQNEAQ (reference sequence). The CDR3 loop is CASIRTANTGELFF. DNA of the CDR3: TGTGCCAGCATCCGGACCGCTAACACCGGGGAGCTGTTTTTT.

The CDR3 reads CASRSTGGTSYEQYF. The CDR3 nucleotides read TGTGCCAGCCGAAGCACAGGGGGGACCTCCTACGAGCAGTACTTC. V is TRBV2 and J is TRBJ2-7; 8 nucleotides align to TRBD1. CDR1 and CDR2 (germline): SNHLY, FYNNEI. V dropped 8 bases and J dropped 0; count of bases not matched to a gene: 9. CDR3 size: 15 residues. Full variable domain (missing parts from reference TRBV2 and TRBJ2-7): EPEVTQTPSHQVTQMGQEVILRCVPISNHLYFYWYRQILGQKVEFLVSFYNNEISEKSEIFDDQFSVERPDGSNFTLKIRSTKLEDSAMYFCASRSTGGTSYEQYFGPGTRLTVT.

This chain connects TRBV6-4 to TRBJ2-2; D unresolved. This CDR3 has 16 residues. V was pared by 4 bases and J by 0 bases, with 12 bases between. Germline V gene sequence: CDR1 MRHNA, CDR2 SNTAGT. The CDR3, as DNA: TGTGCCAGCAGTGCGGGCCTAACCGCGAACACCGGGGAGCTGTTTTTT. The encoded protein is CASSAGLTANTGELFF.

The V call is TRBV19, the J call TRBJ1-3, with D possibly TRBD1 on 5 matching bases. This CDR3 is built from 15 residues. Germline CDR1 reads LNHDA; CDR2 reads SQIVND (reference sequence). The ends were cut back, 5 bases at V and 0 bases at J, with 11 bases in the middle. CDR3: CASSSGRSSGNTIYF. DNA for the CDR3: TGTGCCAGTAGTTCGGGGCGCAGCTCTGGAAACACCATATATTTT.

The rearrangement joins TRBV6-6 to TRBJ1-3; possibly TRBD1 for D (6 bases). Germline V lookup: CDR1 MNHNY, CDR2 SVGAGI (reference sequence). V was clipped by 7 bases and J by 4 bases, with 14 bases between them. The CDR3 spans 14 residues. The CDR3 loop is CASTSGGAGNTIYF. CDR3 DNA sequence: TGTGCCAGCACCAGCGGGGGGGCGGGAAACACCATATATTTT.

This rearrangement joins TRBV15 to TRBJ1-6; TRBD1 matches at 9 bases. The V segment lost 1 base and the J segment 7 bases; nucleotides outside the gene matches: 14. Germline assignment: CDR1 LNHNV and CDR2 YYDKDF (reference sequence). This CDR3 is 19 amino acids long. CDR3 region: CATSRGGRAGQGFNSPLHF. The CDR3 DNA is TGTGCCACCAGCAGAGGCGGGCGGGCGGGACAGGGATTCAATTCACCCCTCCACTTT.

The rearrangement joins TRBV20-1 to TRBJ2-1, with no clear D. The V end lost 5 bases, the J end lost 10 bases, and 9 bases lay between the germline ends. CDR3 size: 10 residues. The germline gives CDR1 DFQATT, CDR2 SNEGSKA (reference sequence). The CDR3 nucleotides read TGCAGTGCTGCTCACCGGGAGCAGTTCTTC. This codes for CSAAHREQFF.

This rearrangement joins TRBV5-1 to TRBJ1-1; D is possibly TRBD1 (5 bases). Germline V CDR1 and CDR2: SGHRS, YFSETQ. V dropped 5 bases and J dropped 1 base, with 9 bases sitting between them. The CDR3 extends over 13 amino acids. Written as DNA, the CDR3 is TGCGCCAGCAGGCAGGGTGGGAACACTGAAGCTTTCTTT. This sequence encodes CASRQGGNTEAFF.

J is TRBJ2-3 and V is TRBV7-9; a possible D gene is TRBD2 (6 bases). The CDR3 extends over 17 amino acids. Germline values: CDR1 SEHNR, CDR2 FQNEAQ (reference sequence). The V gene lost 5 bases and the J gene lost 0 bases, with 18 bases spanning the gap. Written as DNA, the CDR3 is TGTGCCAGCAGCCCGGGACTCTCACTTGCTAGCACAGATACGCAGTATTTT. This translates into CASSPGLSLASTDTQYF.

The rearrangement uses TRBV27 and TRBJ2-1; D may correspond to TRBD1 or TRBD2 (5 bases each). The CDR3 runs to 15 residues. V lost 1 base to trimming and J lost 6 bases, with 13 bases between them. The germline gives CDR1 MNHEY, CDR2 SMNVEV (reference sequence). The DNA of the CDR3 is TGTGCCAGCAGTTTATTCCCGGCAGGGACCAATGAGCAGTTCTTC. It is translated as CASSLFPAGTNEQFF.

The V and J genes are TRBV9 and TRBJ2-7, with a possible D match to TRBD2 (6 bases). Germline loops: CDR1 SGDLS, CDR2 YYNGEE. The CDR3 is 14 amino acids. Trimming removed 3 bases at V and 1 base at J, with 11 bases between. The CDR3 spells CASSEEGPSYEQYF. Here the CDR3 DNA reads TGTGCCAGCAGCGAGGAGGGGCCTTCCTACGAGCAGTACTTC.

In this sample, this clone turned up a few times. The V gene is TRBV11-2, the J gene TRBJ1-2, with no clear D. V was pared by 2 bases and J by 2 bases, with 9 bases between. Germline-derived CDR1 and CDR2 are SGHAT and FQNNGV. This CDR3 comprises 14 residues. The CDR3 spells CASSLSYSNYGYTF. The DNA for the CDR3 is TGTGCCAGCAGCTTATCCTACTCCAACTATGGCTACACCTTC.